This entry concerns a single T cell receptor beta chain. The antigen is unknown. CDR1 SGHVS and CDR2 FQNEAQ come from the germline V gene. The CDR3 is 13 residues long. J lost 6 bases, V lost 4 bases, and 5 bases had no gene match. The sample is drawn from a study of blood T cells in healthy people across ages. Study background: The template switching approach captured approximately one barcoded beta molecule for every two T cells.

Sample-barcoded 5' priming and a J-beta primer mix drove a second PCR of about 6 to 12 cycles. TCRdb called the 5' RACE reads again in MiXCR, with one record for every CDR3 protein. This repertoire shows roughly 2 million distinct CDR3 sequences, about 49% found once; its top ten account for around 2.1%. Broader study findings: There were more naive CD4+ cells and higher diversity in long-lived donors than in aged donors.

Sequencing input: blood. The chain carries TRBV7-8 and TRBJ1-2, with 7 bases fitting TRBD1. This clonotype was sampled from a woman aged 35 to 49 in good health. The CDR3 coding sequence is TGTGCCAGCAGCTCCGGGACAGCGGATGGCTACACCTTC. It yields the protein CASSSGTADGYTF.